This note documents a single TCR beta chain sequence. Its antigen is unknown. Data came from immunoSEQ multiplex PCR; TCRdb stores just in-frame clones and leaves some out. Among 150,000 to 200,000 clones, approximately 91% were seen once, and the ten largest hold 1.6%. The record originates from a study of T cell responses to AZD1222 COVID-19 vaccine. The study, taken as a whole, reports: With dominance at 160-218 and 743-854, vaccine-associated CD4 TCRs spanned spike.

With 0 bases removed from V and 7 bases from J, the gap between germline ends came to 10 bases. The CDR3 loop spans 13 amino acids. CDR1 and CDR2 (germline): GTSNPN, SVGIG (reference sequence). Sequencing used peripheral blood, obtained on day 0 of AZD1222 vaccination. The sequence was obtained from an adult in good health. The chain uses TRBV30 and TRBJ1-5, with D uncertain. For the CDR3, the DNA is TGTGCCTGGAGTGTAATGGTGAACCAGCCCCAGCATTTT. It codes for CAWSVMVNQPQHF.